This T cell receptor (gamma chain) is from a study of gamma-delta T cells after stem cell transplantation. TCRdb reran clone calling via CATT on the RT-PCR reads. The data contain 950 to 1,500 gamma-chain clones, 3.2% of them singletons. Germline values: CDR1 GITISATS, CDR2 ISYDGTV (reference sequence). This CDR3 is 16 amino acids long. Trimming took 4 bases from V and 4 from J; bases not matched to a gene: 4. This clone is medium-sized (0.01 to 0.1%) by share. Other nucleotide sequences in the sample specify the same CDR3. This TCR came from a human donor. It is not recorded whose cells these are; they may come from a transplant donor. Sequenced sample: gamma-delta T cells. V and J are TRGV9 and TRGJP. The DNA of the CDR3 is TGTGCCTTGTGGGAACAACAAGAGTTGGGCAAAAAAATCAAGGTATTT. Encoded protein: CALWEQQELGKKIKVF.